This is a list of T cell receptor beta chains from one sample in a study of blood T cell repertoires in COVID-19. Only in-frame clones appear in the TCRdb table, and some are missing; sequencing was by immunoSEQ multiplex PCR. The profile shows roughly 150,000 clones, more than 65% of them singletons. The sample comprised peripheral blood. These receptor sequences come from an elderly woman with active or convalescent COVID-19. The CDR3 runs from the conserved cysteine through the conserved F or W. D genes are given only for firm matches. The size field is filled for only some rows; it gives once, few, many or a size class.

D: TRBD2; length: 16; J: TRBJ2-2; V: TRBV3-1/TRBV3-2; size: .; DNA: TGTGCCAGCAGTTTCCGACTAGCCAGGAACCCCGGGGAGCTGTTTTTT; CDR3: CASSFRLARNPGELFF
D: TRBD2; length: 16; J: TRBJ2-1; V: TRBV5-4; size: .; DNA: TGTGCCAGCAGTCTGGGGCCGGGACTAGACTACAATGAGCAGTTCTTC; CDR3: CASSLGPGLDYNEQFF
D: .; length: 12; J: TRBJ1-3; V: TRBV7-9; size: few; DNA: TGTGCCAGCAGCTTATCACAAAACACCATATATTTT; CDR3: CASSLSQNTIYF
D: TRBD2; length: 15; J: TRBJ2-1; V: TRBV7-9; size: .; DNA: TGTGCCAGCAGCTTTAGCGGGGCGAGGGGGAATGAGCAGTTCTTC; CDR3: CASSFSGARGNEQFF
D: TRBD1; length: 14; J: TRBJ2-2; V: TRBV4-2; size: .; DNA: TGTGCCAGCAGCCGGGACAGGAACACCGGGGAGCTGTTTTTT; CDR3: CASSRDRNTGELFF
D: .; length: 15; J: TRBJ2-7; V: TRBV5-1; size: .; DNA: TGCGCCAGCAGCTCCACCACAGGAGCCGCCTACGAGCAGTACTTC; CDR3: CASSSTTGAAYEQYF
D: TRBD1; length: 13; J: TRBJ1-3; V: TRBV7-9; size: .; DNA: TGTGCCAGCAGCTTCCGGGACAGTGACACCATATATTTT; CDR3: CASSFRDSDTIYF
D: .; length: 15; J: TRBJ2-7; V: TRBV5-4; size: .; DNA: TGTGCCAGCAGCTTGTCGATAGATCGAATTGGCGAGCAGTACTTC; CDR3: CASSLSIDRIGEQYF
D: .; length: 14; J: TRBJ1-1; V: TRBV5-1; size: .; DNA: TGCGCCAGCAGCCCCCGGGACATGAACACTGAAGCTTTCTTT; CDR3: CASSPRDMNTEAFF
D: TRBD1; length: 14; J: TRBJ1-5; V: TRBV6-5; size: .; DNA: TGTGCCAGCAGTCCTGGGACAGATCGTCAGCCCCAGCATTTT; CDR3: CASSPGTDRQPQHF
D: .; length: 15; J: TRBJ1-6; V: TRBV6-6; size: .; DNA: TGTGCCAGCAGTAAGGTACAGGGCGATAATTCACCCCTCCACTTT; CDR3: CASSKVQGDNSPLHF
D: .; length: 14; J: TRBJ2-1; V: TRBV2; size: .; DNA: TGTGCCAGCAGTGAGGACAGATATAACAATGAGCAGTTCTTC; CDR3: CASSEDRYNNEQFF
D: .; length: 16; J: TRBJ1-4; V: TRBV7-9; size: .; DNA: TGTGCCAGCAGCTCTCGGCCGGGGGCAACTAATGAAAAACTGTTTTTT; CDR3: CASSSRPGATNEKLFF
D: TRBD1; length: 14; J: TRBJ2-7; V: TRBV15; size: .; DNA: TGTGCCACCAGCAGAGGGACAGGGGGATACGAGCAGTACTTC; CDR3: CATSRGTGGYEQYF
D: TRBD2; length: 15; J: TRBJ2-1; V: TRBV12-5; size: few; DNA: TGTGCTAGTGGTTTGGGACTAGCGGAGGCAACTGAGCAGTTCTTC; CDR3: CASGLGLAEATEQFF
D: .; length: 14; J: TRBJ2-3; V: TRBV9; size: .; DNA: TGTGCCAGCAGCGTATCGACTCGCACAGATACGCAGTATTTT; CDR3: CASSVSTRTDTQYF
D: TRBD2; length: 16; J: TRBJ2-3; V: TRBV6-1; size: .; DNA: TGTGCCAGCAGTGAAGGAATAGCGGGAGGGTGGGATACGCAGTATTTT; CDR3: CASSEGIAGGWDTQYF
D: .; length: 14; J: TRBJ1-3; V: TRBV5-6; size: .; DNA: TGTGCCAGCAGCTATTGGGGCCCTGGAAACACCATATATTTT; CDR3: CASSYWGPGNTIYF
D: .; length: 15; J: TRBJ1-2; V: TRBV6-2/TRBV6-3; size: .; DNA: TGTGCCAGCAGTTACCTCAGGGATTCTTACTATGGCTACACCTTC; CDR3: CASSYLRDSYYGYTF
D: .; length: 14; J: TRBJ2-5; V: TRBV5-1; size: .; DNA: TGCGCCAGCAGCGCCCCAGGGGCTGAAGAGACCCAGTACTTC; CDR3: CASSAPGAEETQYF
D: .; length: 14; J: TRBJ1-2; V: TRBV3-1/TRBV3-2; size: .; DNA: TGTGCCAGCAGCCAAGAGGGCAGACACTATGGCTACACCTTC; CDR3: CASSQEGRHYGYTF
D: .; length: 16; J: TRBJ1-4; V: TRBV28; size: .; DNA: TGTGCCAGCAGTTTATTAACAGGGACAACTAATGAAAAACTGTTTTTT; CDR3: CASSLLTGTTNEKLFF
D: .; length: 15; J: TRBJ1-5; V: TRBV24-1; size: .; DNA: TGTGCCACCAGTGAAAGGCAGGGCCCTAATCAGCCCCAGCATTTT; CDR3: CATSERQGPNQPQHF
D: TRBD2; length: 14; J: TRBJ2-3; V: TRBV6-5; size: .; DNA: TGTGCCAGCAAAAGGCTAGCGGACACAGATACGCAGTATTTT; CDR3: CASKRLADTDTQYF
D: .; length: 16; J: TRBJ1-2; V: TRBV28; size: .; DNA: TGTGCCAGCAGTTTAGGGGCGGGGCCCTCTAACTATGGCTACACCTTC; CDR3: CASSLGAGPSNYGYTF
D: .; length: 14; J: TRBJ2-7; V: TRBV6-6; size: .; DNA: TGTGCCAGCAGTCCCCCCCAGGGGCCGGGAGAGCAGTACTTC; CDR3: CASSPPQGPGEQYF
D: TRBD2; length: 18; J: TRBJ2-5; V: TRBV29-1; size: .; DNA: TGCAGCGTCGCTGGCGGGGGTCTAGCGGGAGGTGGCCAAGAGACCCAGTACTTC; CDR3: CSVAGGGLAGGGQETQYF
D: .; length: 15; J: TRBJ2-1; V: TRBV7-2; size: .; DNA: TGTGCCAGCAGCTTTTTCTCGAGCTCCTACAATGAGCAGTTCTTC; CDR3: CASSFFSSSYNEQFF
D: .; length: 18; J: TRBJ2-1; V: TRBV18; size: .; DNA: TGTGCCAGCTCACCCGAGGGAGGCCGGCAATCCACCGTCAATGAGCAGTTCTTC; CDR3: CASSPEGGRQSTVNEQFF
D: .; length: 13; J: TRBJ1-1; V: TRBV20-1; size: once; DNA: TGCAGTGCTAGTGCCCGGACAAGCACTGAAGCTTTCTTT; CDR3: CSASARTSTEAFF
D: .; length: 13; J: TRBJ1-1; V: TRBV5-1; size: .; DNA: TGCGCCAGCAGCCTGCAGGGGAACACTGAAGCTTTCTTT; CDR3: CASSLQGNTEAFF
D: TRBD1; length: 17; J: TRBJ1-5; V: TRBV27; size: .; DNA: TGTGCCAGCAGGATCCGGGACAGGAGGGCAGTAGATCAGCCCCAGCATTTT; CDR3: CASRIRDRRAVDQPQHF
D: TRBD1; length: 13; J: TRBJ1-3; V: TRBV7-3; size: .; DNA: TGTGCCAGCAGCAAGGGACAGGGAGACACCATATATTTT; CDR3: CASSKGQGDTIYF
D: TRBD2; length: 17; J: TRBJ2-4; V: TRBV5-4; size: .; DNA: TGTGCCAGCAGCACCTCGTCTAGCGGTTTAGCCAAAAACATTCAGTACTTC; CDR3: CASSTSSSGLAKNIQYF
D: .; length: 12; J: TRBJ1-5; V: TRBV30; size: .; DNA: TGTGCCTGGAGTGTAGGGGGTCAGCCCCAGCATTTT; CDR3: CAWSVGGQPQHF
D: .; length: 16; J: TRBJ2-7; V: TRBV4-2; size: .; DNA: TGTGCCAGCAGCCCCGGGGGAGCGGGACAATTCTACGAGCAGTACTTC; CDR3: CASSPGGAGQFYEQYF
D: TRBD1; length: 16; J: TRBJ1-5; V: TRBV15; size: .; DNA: TGTGCCACCAGCAGAGATGTCCGGACAGGGACTCAGCCCCAGCATTTT; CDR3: CATSRDVRTGTQPQHF
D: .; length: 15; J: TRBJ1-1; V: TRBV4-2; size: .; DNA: TGTGCCAGCAGCCAAGAGTTAGGAGCGGTAACTGAAGCTTTCTTT; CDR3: CASSQELGAVTEAFF
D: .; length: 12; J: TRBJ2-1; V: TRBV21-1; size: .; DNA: TGTGCCAGCAGCAAGTTGGGCAGTGAGCAGTTCTTC; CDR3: CASSKLGSEQFF
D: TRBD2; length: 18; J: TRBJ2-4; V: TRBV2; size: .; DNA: TGTGCCAGCAGTGAACTGCGGGAGGGCCGTGAGGCCAAAAACATTCAGTACTTC; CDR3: CASSELREGREAKNIQYF
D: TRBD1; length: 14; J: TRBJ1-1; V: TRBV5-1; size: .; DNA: TGCGCCAGCAGCCCGGGACAGGGGAACACTGAAGCTTTCTTT; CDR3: CASSPGQGNTEAFF
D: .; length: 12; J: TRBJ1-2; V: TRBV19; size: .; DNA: TGTGCCAGTAGTATAGGACGGAGTGGCTACACCTTC; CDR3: CASSIGRSGYTF
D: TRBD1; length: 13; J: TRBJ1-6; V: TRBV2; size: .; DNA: TGTGCCAGCAGGGACAGGGTTGATTCACCCCTCCACTTT; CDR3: CASRDRVDSPLHF
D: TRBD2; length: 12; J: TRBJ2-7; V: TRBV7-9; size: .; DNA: TGTGCCAGCACTAGCGGGAGCTACGAGCAGTACTTC; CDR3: CASTSGSYEQYF
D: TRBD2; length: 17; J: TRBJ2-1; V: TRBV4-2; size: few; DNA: TGTGCCAGCAGCTATATGGGACTAGCGGGCTCCTACAATGAGCAGTTCTTC; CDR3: CASSYMGLAGSYNEQFF
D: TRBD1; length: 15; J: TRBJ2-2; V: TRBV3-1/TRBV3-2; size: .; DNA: TGTGCCAGCAGCCAAGTTACAGGGGTGGCCGGGGAGCTGTTTTTT; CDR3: CASSQVTGVAGELFF
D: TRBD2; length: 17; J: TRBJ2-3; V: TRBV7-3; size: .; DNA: TGTGCCAGCAGCTTAGGGCTAGCGGGAGGGCCCGCAGATACGCAGTATTTT; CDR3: CASSLGLAGGPADTQYF
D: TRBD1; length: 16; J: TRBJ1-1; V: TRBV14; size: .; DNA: TGTGCCAGCAGCCAAGGAGGGACAGGGACGAGCACTGAAGCTTTCTTT; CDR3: CASSQGGTGTSTEAFF
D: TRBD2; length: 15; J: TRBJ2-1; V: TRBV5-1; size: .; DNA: TGCGCCAGCAGCTTGACTAGCGGGAGCTTGAATGAGCAGTTCTTC; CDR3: CASSLTSGSLNEQFF
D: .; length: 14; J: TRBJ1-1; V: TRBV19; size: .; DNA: TGTGCCAGTAGTCCCGGGACATTGAACACTGAAGCTTTCTTT; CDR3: CASSPGTLNTEAFF